This record covers a single TCR beta chain. Its antigen remains unidentified. Looked up from germline, CDR1 is GTSNPN and CDR2 is SVGIG (reference sequence). The CDR3 has 14 residues. Trimming took 0 bases from V and 3 from J; bases not matched to a gene: 3. The data were obtained in a study of beta chain features in type 1 diabetes. Study findings and constraints: Moderate yet significant TCRB CDR3 shortening was seen in Type 1 diabetes patients in all four CD4+ subsets.

Sequencing targeted expressed TCRB transcripts, as all isolated RNA had been reverse transcribed. Profiling relied on immunoSEQ multiplex PCR, and the TCRdb table lists in-frame clones only, not all of them. The sample shows 630,000 or so clones, about an eighth of them seen only once. Source material: naive CD4+ T cells from blood. This sequence joins TRBV30 and TRBJ1-2, with TRBD1 matching over 8 bases. The source is a man in his late teens or twenties with type 1 diabetes. CDR3 loop: CAWSVVTGDYGYTF. In nucleotides, the CDR3 is TGTGCCTGGAGTGTAGTGACAGGGGACTATGGCTACACCTTC.